A selection of T cell receptor beta chains follows, all from one sample in a study of blood T cell repertoires in COVID-19. Repertoires were generated with immunoSEQ multiplex PCR, while TCRdb's copy carries only in-frame clones and drops some. The sample has approximately 120,000 clones, 85% seen once. The sequencing input was peripheral blood. The receptors derive from a woman of 80 years or more with COVID-19, enrolled during active disease. CDR3s include the opening cysteine and the closing phenylalanine or tryptophan. A D gene is named only where the DNA matches it firmly. A clone size is listed for some rows: how often the clone was seen (once, few, many), or a class if it is expanded.

J gene: TRBJ2-5
V gene: TRBV3-1/TRBV3-2
D gene: .
clone size: .
CDR3 protein: CASSQGLAPRETQYF
CDR3 DNA: TGTGCCAGCAGCCAAGGTTTGGCTCCGCGGGAGACCCAGTACTTC

J gene: TRBJ2-7
V gene: TRBV12-3/TRBV12-4
D gene: .
clone size: few
CDR3 protein: CASRPDSLPIQYF
CDR3 DNA: TGTGCCAGCAGACCGGACAGCCTACCCATCCAGTACTTC

J gene: TRBJ2-1
V gene: TRBV11-2
D gene: TRBD2
clone size: .
CDR3 protein: CASRALAGGYNEQFF
CDR3 DNA: TGTGCCAGCAGGGCACTAGCGGGGGGATACAATGAGCAGTTCTTC

J gene: TRBJ2-1
V gene: TRBV12-3/TRBV12-4
D gene: .
clone size: .
CDR3 protein: CASSLTGGGLFF
CDR3 DNA: TGTGCCAGCAGTCTTACAGGGGGAGGGCTTTTCTTC

J gene: TRBJ2-7
V gene: TRBV5-6
D gene: TRBD2
clone size: .
CDR3 protein: CASTTGGGGPTYEQYF
CDR3 DNA: TGTGCCAGCACCACCGGGGGGGGAGGGCCAACCTACGAGCAGTACTTC

J gene: TRBJ2-7
V gene: TRBV18
D gene: .
clone size: .
CDR3 protein: CASSPTRGEQYF
CDR3 DNA: TGTGCCAGCTCACCGACCCGCGGTGAGCAGTACTTC

J gene: TRBJ2-5
V gene: TRBV4-3
D gene: .
clone size: .
CDR3 protein: CASSQAGGSQETQYF
CDR3 DNA: TGCGCCAGCAGCCAAGCGGGGGGCTCCCAAGAGACCCAGTACTTC

J gene: TRBJ2-2
V gene: TRBV5-4
D gene: TRBD2
clone size: .
CDR3 protein: CASSYRLAGGQGAGELFF
CDR3 DNA: TGTGCCAGCAGTTACCGACTAGCGGGAGGGCAGGGGGCCGGGGAGCTGTTTTTT

J gene: TRBJ2-7
V gene: TRBV3-1/TRBV3-2
D gene: TRBD1
clone size: .
CDR3 protein: CASSQGSTGGSEQYF
CDR3 DNA: TGTGCCAGCAGCCAAGGATCGACAGGGGGTAGCGAGCAGTACTTC

J gene: TRBJ2-3
V gene: TRBV6-4
D gene: .
clone size: .
CDR3 protein: CASSEFKDPRETQYF
CDR3 DNA: TGTGCCAGCAGTGAATTTAAGGACCCACGGGAGACGCAGTATTTT

J gene: TRBJ1-2
V gene: TRBV28
D gene: TRBD1
clone size: .
CDR3 protein: CASSGPGTGGAWGLYGYTF
CDR3 DNA: TGTGCCAGCAGTGGACCCGGGACAGGGGGCGCCTGGGGCCTATATGGCTACACCTTC

J gene: TRBJ2-6
V gene: TRBV27
D gene: TRBD1
clone size: .
CDR3 protein: CASSLGTGAPGANVLTF
CDR3 DNA: TGTGCCAGCAGTTTGGGGACAGGGGCTCCCGGGGCCAACGTCCTGACTTTC

J gene: TRBJ2-1
V gene: TRBV5-4
D gene: TRBD2
clone size: .
CDR3 protein: CASSRGLAGVSYNEQFF
CDR3 DNA: TGTGCCAGCAGCAGGGGACTAGCGGGAGTCTCCTACAATGAGCAGTTCTTC

J gene: TRBJ1-4
V gene: TRBV28
D gene: TRBD1
clone size: .
CDR3 protein: CASRHTGGVGEKLFF
CDR3 DNA: TGTGCCAGCAGGCACACAGGGGGCGTTGGTGAAAAACTGTTTTTT

J gene: TRBJ1-1
V gene: TRBV27
D gene: TRBD1
clone size: .
CDR3 protein: CASSLIDRDTEAFF
CDR3 DNA: TGTGCCAGCAGTTTAATCGACAGGGATACTGAAGCTTTCTTT

J gene: TRBJ2-2
V gene: TRBV4-3
D gene: .
clone size: few
CDR3 protein: CASSQPGTGELFF
CDR3 DNA: TGCGCCAGCAGCCAACCGGGTACCGGGGAGCTGTTTTTT

J gene: TRBJ1-3
V gene: TRBV19
D gene: TRBD1
clone size: .
CDR3 protein: CASSPWTGRNTIYF
CDR3 DNA: TGTGCCAGTAGTCCATGGACAGGTAGAAACACCATATATTTT

J gene: TRBJ2-1
V gene: TRBV18
D gene: .
clone size: .
CDR3 protein: CASQEQTVNNEQFF
CDR3 DNA: TGTGCCAGCCAGGAACAGACGGTCAACAATGAGCAGTTCTTC

J gene: TRBJ2-5
V gene: TRBV19
D gene: .
clone size: .
CDR3 protein: CASSMRQPKTQYF
CDR3 DNA: TGTGCCAGTAGTATGAGGCAGCCAAAGACCCAGTACTTC

J gene: TRBJ1-2
V gene: TRBV9
D gene: TRBD1
clone size: .
CDR3 protein: CASSGRDRGRYTF
CDR3 DNA: TGTGCCAGCAGCGGCCGGGACAGGGGGAGGTACACCTTC

J gene: TRBJ1-3
V gene: TRBV10-3
D gene: TRBD1
clone size: .
CDR3 protein: CATRDRVFSGNTIYF
CDR3 DNA: TGTGCCACACGGGACAGGGTTTTCTCTGGAAACACCATATATTTT

J gene: TRBJ1-2
V gene: TRBV2
D gene: TRBD1
clone size: .
CDR3 protein: CASNTGTGGSSYTF
CDR3 DNA: TGTGCCAGCAATACCGGGACAGGGGGTTCGAGCTACACCTTC

J gene: TRBJ1-5
V gene: TRBV5-5
D gene: TRBD1
clone size: few
CDR3 protein: CASSPTRTGINQPQHF
CDR3 DNA: TGTGCCAGCAGCCCAACCCGGACAGGGATCAATCAGCCCCAGCATTTT

J gene: TRBJ1-2
V gene: TRBV7-2
D gene: .
clone size: once
CDR3 protein: CASRRGPVPGYTF
CDR3 DNA: TGTGCCAGCCGTAGGGGCCCCGTACCTGGCTACACCTTC

J gene: TRBJ1-5
V gene: TRBV10-3
D gene: TRBD1
clone size: few
CDR3 protein: CAISEGAGGQPQHF
CDR3 DNA: TGTGCCATCAGTGAGGGGGCAGGGGGTCAGCCCCAGCATTTT

J gene: TRBJ2-1
V gene: TRBV11-3
D gene: TRBD2
clone size: few
CDR3 protein: CASSPQAGVLNEQFF
CDR3 DNA: TGTGCCAGCAGCCCTCAAGCGGGAGTCCTCAATGAGCAGTTCTTC

J gene: TRBJ2-7
V gene: TRBV28
D gene: .
clone size: .
CDR3 protein: CASRVPSGGTYEQYF
CDR3 DNA: TGTGCCAGCAGAGTACCTTCCGGGGGAACCTACGAGCAGTACTTC

J gene: TRBJ2-1
V gene: TRBV27
D gene: TRBD2
clone size: .
CDR3 protein: CASSGLADNEQFF
CDR3 DNA: TGTGCCAGCAGCGGACTAGCGGATAATGAGCAGTTCTTC

J gene: TRBJ2-1
V gene: TRBV9
D gene: TRBD2
clone size: .
CDR3 protein: CASSFLAGGLTGVSNEQFF
CDR3 DNA: TGTGCCAGCAGCTTTCTAGCGGGAGGACTTACAGGGGTAAGCAATGAGCAGTTCTTC

J gene: TRBJ1-4
V gene: TRBV4-2
D gene: TRBD1
clone size: .
CDR3 protein: CASSQAATGEGEKLFF
CDR3 DNA: TGTGCCAGCAGCCAAGCCGCGACAGGGGAGGGAGAAAAACTGTTTTTT

J gene: TRBJ2-7
V gene: TRBV6-2/TRBV6-3
D gene: .
clone size: .
CDR3 protein: CASSYTTGTPSYEQYF
CDR3 DNA: TGTGCCAGCAGTTACACCACCGGGACTCCATCCTACGAGCAGTACTTC

J gene: TRBJ1-6
V gene: TRBV5-1
D gene: TRBD1
clone size: .
CDR3 protein: CASSTGQGKNSPLHF
CDR3 DNA: TGCGCCAGCAGCACGGGACAGGGGAAAAATTCACCCCTCCACTTT

J gene: TRBJ2-3
V gene: TRBV19
D gene: .
clone size: .
CDR3 protein: CASSMPTAQFGGGSTDTQYF
CDR3 DNA: TGTGCCAGTAGTATGCCGACGGCCCAGTTCGGGGGAGGATCCACAGATACGCAGTATTTT

J gene: TRBJ2-7
V gene: TRBV2
D gene: TRBD2
clone size: .
CDR3 protein: CASSELRTSGNEQYF
CDR3 DNA: TGTGCCAGCAGTGAACTTAGGACTAGCGGGAACGAGCAGTACTTC

J gene: TRBJ2-1
V gene: TRBV7-2
D gene: TRBD2
clone size: .
CDR3 protein: CASSLEIAGRPYNEQFF
CDR3 DNA: TGTGCCAGCAGCTTAGAGATTGCCGGGAGGCCCTACAATGAGCAGTTCTTC

J gene: TRBJ2-7
V gene: TRBV10-3
D gene: TRBD1
clone size: .
CDR3 protein: CAIGDRDIGQYF
CDR3 DNA: TGTGCCATCGGGGACAGGGATATCGGGCAGTACTTC

J gene: TRBJ2-1
V gene: TRBV18
D gene: TRBD1
clone size: .
CDR3 protein: CASSPFREGARNEQFF
CDR3 DNA: TGTGCCAGCTCACCCTTCCGCGAGGGGGCGAGGAATGAGCAGTTCTTC

J gene: TRBJ2-7
V gene: TRBV6-1
D gene: TRBD2
clone size: .
CDR3 protein: CASSEIPGLGSYEQYF
CDR3 DNA: TGTGCCAGCAGTGAAATACCGGGACTAGGGTCCTACGAGCAGTACTTC

J gene: TRBJ1-1
V gene: TRBV5-1
D gene: .
clone size: once
CDR3 protein: CASSSQDTEAFF
CDR3 DNA: TGCGCCAGCAGCTCACAGGACACTGAAGCTTTCTTT

J gene: TRBJ2-7
V gene: TRBV27
D gene: TRBD2
clone size: .
CDR3 protein: CASSPGLAGVEEQYF
CDR3 DNA: TGTGCCAGCAGTCCCGGACTAGCGGGAGTTGAGGAGCAGTACTTC

J gene: TRBJ1-6
V gene: TRBV4-2
D gene: .
clone size: few
CDR3 protein: CASSQDPGRSNSPLHF
CDR3 DNA: TGTGCCAGCAGCCAAGACCCGGGAAGGAGCAATTCACCCCTCCACTTT

J gene: TRBJ1-6
V gene: TRBV6-1
D gene: .
clone size: .
CDR3 protein: CASSEEVAGVAYNSPLHF
CDR3 DNA: TGTGCCAGCAGTGAAGAAGTGGCAGGGGTTGCCTATAATTCACCCCTCCACTTT

J gene: TRBJ2-2
V gene: TRBV19
D gene: .
clone size: .
CDR3 protein: CASRLNHGGRGDTGELFF
CDR3 DNA: TGTGCCAGTAGACTAAATCATGGAGGCAGGGGTGACACCGGGGAGCTGTTTTTT

J gene: TRBJ2-3
V gene: TRBV24-1
D gene: .
clone size: .
CDR3 protein: CATSDFPLGRSTDTQYF
CDR3 DNA: TGTGCCACCAGTGATTTTCCCCTTGGCAGAAGCACAGATACGCAGTATTTT

J gene: TRBJ2-2
V gene: TRBV3-1/TRBV3-2
D gene: .
clone size: .
CDR3 protein: CASSQDWAGELFF
CDR3 DNA: TGTGCCAGCAGCCAAGATTGGGCGGGGGAGCTGTTTTTT

J gene: TRBJ1-5
V gene: TRBV3-1/TRBV3-2
D gene: .
clone size: .
CDR3 protein: CASSPVIGSNQPQHF
CDR3 DNA: TGTGCCAGCAGCCCAGTAATCGGGAGCAATCAGCCCCAGCATTTT

J gene: TRBJ1-1
V gene: TRBV4-3
D gene: .
clone size: .
CDR3 protein: CASSQGYRDTEAFF
CDR3 DNA: TGCGCCAGCAGCCAAGGATACAGGGACACTGAAGCTTTCTTT

J gene: TRBJ2-3
V gene: TRBV19
D gene: .
clone size: .
CDR3 protein: CARGGARSTDTQYF
CDR3 DNA: TGTGCCAGGGGGGGTGCGCGGAGCACAGATACGCAGTATTTT

J gene: TRBJ2-1
V gene: TRBV18
D gene: .
clone size: .
CDR3 protein: CASSPGYNEQFF
CDR3 DNA: TGTGCCAGCTCCCCGGGGTACAATGAGCAGTTCTTC

J gene: TRBJ2-1
V gene: TRBV10-2
D gene: TRBD2
clone size: .
CDR3 protein: CASSMSGSSYNEQFF
CDR3 DNA: TGCGCCAGCAGTATGAGCGGGAGCTCCTACAATGAGCAGTTCTTC

J gene: TRBJ1-5
V gene: TRBV28
D gene: TRBD1
clone size: few
CDR3 protein: CASSSRTTGPRGQPQHF
CDR3 DNA: TGTGCCAGCAGTTCCCGTACGACAGGGCCTCGAGGTCAGCCCCAGCATTTT

J gene: TRBJ2-3
V gene: TRBV7-9
D gene: TRBD2
clone size: .
CDR3 protein: CASSLGTSGTDTQYF
CDR3 DNA: TGTGCCAGCAGCTTAGGCACTAGCGGCACAGATACGCAGTATTTT

J gene: TRBJ2-4
V gene: TRBV2
D gene: TRBD1
clone size: .
CDR3 protein: CASSEKGGSEYF
CDR3 DNA: TGTGCCAGCAGCGAAAAAGGGGGCTCGGAGTACTTC

J gene: TRBJ2-3
V gene: TRBV18
D gene: TRBD2
clone size: .
CDR3 protein: CASSLVRQGLILAGDLTDTDTQYF
CDR3 DNA: TGTGCCAGCTCATTGGTCCGACAGGGGTTGATTCTAGCGGGAGATCTCACTGACACAGATACGCAGTATTTT

J gene: TRBJ2-1
V gene: TRBV4-3
D gene: .
clone size: .
CDR3 protein: CASSLLRLGLLYNEQFF
CDR3 DNA: TGCGCCAGCAGCCTCCTTAGGCTCGGACTTCTCTACAATGAGCAGTTCTTC

J gene: TRBJ2-3
V gene: TRBV7-9
D gene: .
clone size: .
CDR3 protein: CASSLDQGYTDTQYF
CDR3 DNA: TGTGCCAGCAGCTTAGATCAGGGTTACACAGATACGCAGTATTTT

J gene: TRBJ2-3
V gene: TRBV7-2
D gene: TRBD1
clone size: .
CDR3 protein: CASTQMGQGTDTQYF
CDR3 DNA: TGTGCCAGCACCCAGATGGGACAGGGTACAGATACGCAGTATTTT

J gene: TRBJ2-5
V gene: TRBV2
D gene: .
clone size: few
CDR3 protein: CASSGYAGRETQYF
CDR3 DNA: TGTGCCAGCAGTGGATACGCGGGAAGGGAGACCCAGTACTTC